This TCR beta chain was sequenced for a study of beta chain features in type 1 diabetes. There are a few counts of this clone. Its antigen is unidentified. V lost 1 base to trimming and J lost 2 bases, with 7 bases between them. Per the germline V gene, CDR1 is SGHAT and CDR2 is FQNNGV. The CDR3 covers 14 residues. General study findings and limits: Shorter TCRB CDR3s, moderately but significantly so, marked every one of the four CD4+ subsets in Type 1 diabetes patients. Across patients, naive, central memory and Treg TCRB repertoires exhibited apparently greater similarity than was observed across healthy donors.

Investigators reverse transcribed all isolated RNA, so they sequenced expressed TCRB transcripts. Clones were read by immunoSEQ multiplex PCR, and TCRdb kept only the in-frame ones, dropping some. This sample carries about 340,000 clones, around an eighth of them seen once, and the ten largest clones take over 0.014%. Sequenced sample: naive CD4+ T cells from blood. This chain joins TRBV11-2 and TRBJ2-3, with D possibly matching TRBD1 (5 bases). The clonotype was recovered from a woman aged 18-35 years with type 1 diabetes. CDR3 DNA sequence: TGTGCCAGCAGCTTAGGACAGAACACAGATACGCAGTATTTT. Translated: CASSLGQNTDTQYF.